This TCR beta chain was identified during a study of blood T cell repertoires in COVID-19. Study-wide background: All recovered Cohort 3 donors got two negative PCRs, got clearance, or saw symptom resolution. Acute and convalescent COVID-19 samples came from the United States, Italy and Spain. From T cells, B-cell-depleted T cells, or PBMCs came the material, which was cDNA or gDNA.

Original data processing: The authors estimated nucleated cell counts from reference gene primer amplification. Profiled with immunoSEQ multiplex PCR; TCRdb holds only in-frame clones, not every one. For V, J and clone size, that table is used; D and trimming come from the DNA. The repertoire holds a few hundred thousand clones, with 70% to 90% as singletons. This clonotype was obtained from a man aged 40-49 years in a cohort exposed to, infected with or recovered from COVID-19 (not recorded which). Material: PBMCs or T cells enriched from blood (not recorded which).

The chain's CDR3 is CASSSTSGIREQYF. Here the CDR3 DNA reads TGTGCCAGCAGCTCGACTAGCGGGATACGTGAGCAGTACTTC. The chain is built from TRBV5-4 and TRBJ2-7, with TRBD2 matching 11 bases. The CDR3 consists of 14 residues. After removal of 3 bases from V and 7 bases from J, the junction contained 6 bases not matched to a gene. Germline CDR1 SGHNT, CDR2 YYREEE (reference sequence).